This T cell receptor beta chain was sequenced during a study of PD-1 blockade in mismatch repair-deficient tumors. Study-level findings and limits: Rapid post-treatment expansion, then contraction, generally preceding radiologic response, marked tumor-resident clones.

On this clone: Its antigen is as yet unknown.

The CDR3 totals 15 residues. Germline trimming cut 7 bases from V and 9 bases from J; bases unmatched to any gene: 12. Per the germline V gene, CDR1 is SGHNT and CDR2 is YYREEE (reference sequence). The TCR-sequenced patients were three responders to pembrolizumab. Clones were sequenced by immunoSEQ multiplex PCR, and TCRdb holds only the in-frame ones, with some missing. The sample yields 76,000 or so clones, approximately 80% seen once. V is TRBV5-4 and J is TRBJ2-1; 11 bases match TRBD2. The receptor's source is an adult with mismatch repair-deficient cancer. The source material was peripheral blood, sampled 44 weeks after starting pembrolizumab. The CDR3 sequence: CASALGLAGGGEQFF. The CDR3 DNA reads TGTGCCAGCGCCTTGGGGCTAGCGGGAGGAGGTGAGCAGTTCTTC.